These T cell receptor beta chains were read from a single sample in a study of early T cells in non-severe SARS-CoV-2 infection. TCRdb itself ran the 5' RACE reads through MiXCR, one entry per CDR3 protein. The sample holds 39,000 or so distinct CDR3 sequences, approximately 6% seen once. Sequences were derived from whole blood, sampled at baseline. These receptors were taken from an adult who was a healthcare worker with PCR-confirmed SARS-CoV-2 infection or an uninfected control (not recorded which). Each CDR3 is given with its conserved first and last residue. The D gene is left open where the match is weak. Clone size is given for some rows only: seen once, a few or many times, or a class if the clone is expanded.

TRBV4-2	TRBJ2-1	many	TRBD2	CASSQRLLAGTSYNEQFF	TGTGCCAGCAGCCAAAGATTATTAGCGGGCACCTCCTACAATGAGCAGTTCTTC
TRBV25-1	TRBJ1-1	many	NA	CASSELEDTEAFF	TGTGCCAGCAGCGAGCTCGAGGACACTGAAGCTTTCTTT
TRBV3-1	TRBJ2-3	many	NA	CASSQDLPDTQYF	TGTGCCAGCAGCCAAGATCTCCCAGATACGCAGTATTTT
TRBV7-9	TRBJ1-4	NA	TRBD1	CASSPPGTGSEKLFF	TGTGCCAGCAGCCCCCCCGGGACAGGGAGTGAAAAACTGTTTTTT
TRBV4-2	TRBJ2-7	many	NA	CASSPVFGSGEQYF	TGTGCCAGCAGCCCAGTTTTCGGGAGTGGAGAGCAGTACTTC
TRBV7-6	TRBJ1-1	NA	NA	CASRAQGRTEAFF	TGTGCCAGCAGGGCGCAGGGACGAACTGAAGCTTTCTTT
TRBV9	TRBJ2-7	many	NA	CASSVGLSGSSYEQYF	TGTGCCAGCAGCGTAGGTCTTAGCGGATCCTCCTACGAGCAGTACTTC
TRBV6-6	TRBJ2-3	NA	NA	CASRWTDTQYF	TGTGCCAGCAGGTGGACAGATACGCAGTATTTT
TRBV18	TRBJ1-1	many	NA	CASSSKNREAFF	TGTGCCAGCTCATCGAAGAACAGGGAAGCTTTCTTT
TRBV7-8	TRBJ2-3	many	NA	CASSPLGLDRGDTQYF	TGTGCCAGCAGCCCCTTGGGACTCGACCGGGGGGATACGCAGTATTTT
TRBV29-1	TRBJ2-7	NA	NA	CSVEDMTGNEQYF	TGCAGCGTTGAAGATATGACAGGCAACGAGCAGTACTTC